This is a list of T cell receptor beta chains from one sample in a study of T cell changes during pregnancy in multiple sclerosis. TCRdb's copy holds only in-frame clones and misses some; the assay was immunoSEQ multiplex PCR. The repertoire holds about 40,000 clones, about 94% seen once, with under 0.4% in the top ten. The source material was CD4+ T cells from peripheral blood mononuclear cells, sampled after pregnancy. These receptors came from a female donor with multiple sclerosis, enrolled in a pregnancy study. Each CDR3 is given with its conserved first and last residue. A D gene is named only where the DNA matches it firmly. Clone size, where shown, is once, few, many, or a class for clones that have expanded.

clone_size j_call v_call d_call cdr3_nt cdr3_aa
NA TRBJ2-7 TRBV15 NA TGTGCCACCAGCAGAGGCCGGGTCCTGAATTACGAGCAGTACTTC CATSRGRVLNYEQYF
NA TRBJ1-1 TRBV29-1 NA TGCAGCGCTAAAGGACAGCTGAACACTGAAGCTTTCTTT CSAKGQLNTEAFF
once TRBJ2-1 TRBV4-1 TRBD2 TGCGCCAGCAGCCCCCAGCGGGGGGGCTCCTACAATGAGCAGTTCTTC CASSPQRGGSYNEQFF
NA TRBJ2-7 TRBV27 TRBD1 TGTGCCAGCAGTTTCACCGGGACAGCTTATTACTTC CASSFTGTAYYF
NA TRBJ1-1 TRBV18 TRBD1 TGTGCCAGCTCACCGGAAGGGGGCTTCACTGAAGCTTTCTTT CASSPEGGFTEAFF
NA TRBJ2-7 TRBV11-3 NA TGTGCCAGACCCGACAGTTCCTACGAGCAGTACTTC CARPDSSYEQYF
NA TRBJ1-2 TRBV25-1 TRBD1 TGTGCTTCCCGGGACAGCATGAATGGCTACACCTTC CASRDSMNGYTF
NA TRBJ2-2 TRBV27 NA TGTGCCAGCAGTACGACTAGTACTCCCGGGGAGCTGTTTTTT CASSTTSTPGELFF
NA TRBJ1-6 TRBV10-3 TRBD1 TGTGCCGTTTCCGGGACAGGGTCCTCACCCCTCCACTTT CAVSGTGSSPLHF
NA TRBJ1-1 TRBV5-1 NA TGCGCCAGCAGTTTGGGAAGCACAGCGAACACTGAAGCTTTCTTT CASSLGSTANTEAFF
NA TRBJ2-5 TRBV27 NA TGTGCCAGCAGTTTAGCCGGCAGCGCCAACCCGGAGACCCAGTACTTC CASSLAGSANPETQYF
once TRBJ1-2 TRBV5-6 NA TGTGCCAGCAGCTTGAGGGGGGGAGAGGGCTACACCTTC CASSLRGGEGYTF
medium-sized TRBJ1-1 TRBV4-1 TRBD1 TGCGCCAGCAGTCTCACACAGGGGGGCACTGAAGCTTTCTTT CASSLTQGGTEAFF
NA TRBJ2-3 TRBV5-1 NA TGCGCCAGCAGCTTGGGTGCGGGGCCAGGAGATACGCAGTATTTT CASSLGAGPGDTQYF
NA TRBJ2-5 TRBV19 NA TGTGCCAGTAGTATAGGTAGAAAACAAGAGACCCAGTACTTC CASSIGRKQETQYF
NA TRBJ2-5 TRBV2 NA TGTGCCAGCAGTGATATCGCCTCCGGGGGAGAGACCCAGTACTTC CASSDIASGGETQYF
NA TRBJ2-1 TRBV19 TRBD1 TGTGCCAGTAGACCGACAGGGTTTGAGCAGTTCTTC CASRPTGFEQFF
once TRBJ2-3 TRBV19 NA TGTGCCAGTAGTAGAGCGACAGAATATAATACGCAGTATTTT CASSRATEYNTQYF
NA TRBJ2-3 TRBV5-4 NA TGTGCCAGCAGCCGAGAGGATACGCAGTATTTT CASSREDTQYF
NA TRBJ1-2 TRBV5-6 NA TGTGCCAGCAGCTCGGGGACAACGGTGGGATATGGCTACACCTTC CASSSGTTVGYGYTF
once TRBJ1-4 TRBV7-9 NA TGTGCCAGCAGCTCCGGAGAGCTAACTAATGAAAAACTGTTTTTT CASSSGELTNEKLFF
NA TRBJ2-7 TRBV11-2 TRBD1 TGTGCCAGCAGCCGTTTGGGGACAGGGGGCAAGGCATACGAGCAGTACTTC CASSRLGTGGKAYEQYF
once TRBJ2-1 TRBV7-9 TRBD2 TGTGCCAGCAGCACCGGGACTAGATCCGATGAGCAGTTCTTC CASSTGTRSDEQFF
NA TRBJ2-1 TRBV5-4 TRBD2 TGTGCCAGCAGCTTGGAGAGCGGGGGGGCAGGTGAGCAGTTCTTC CASSLESGGAGEQFF
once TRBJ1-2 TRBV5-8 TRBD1 TGTGCCAACCGACCGGGACAGCTATTTTATGGCTACACCTTC CANRPGQLFYGYTF
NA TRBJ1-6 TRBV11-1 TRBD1 TGTGCCAGCAGCCCCGGACAGGGCTGGTCACCCCTCCACTTT CASSPGQGWSPLHF
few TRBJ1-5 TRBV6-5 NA TGTGCCAGCAGCCCTTCGAAGACAGGAAATCAGCCCCAGCATTTT CASSPSKTGNQPQHF
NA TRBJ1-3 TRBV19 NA TGTGCCAGTAGTATCACTTTCTCTGGAAACACCATATATTTT CASSITFSGNTIYF
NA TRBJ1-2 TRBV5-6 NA TGTGCCAGCAGGACCGGGGGGGTGCCTGGCTACACCTTC CASRTGGVPGYTF
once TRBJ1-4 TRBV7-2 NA TGTGCCAGCAGGCCCCCGGGGGGGGTTAATGAAAAACTGTTTTTT CASRPPGGVNEKLFF
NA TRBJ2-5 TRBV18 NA TGTGCCAGCTCACCAAGGGGTTCGGAGACCCAGTACTTC CASSPRGSETQYF
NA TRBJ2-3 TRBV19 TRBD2 TGTGCCAGTAGTATAAGCGGGAGAGATACGCAGTATTTT CASSISGRDTQYF
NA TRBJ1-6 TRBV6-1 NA TGTGCCAGCACGGTTGTTGGGAGTTCACCCCTCCACTTT CASTVVGSSPLHF
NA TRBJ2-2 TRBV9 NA TGTGCCAGCACTCCGAACACCGGGGAGCTGTTTTTT CASTPNTGELFF
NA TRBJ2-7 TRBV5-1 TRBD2 TGCGCCAGCGGTGTGGGCGGGGGTCAAATGTCTGCCTACGAGCAGTACTTC CASGVGGGQMSAYEQYF
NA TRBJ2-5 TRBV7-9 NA TGTGCCAGCAGCTTAGGGAGGGGTCGACAAAGAGGCGTGGAGACCCAGTACTTC CASSLGRGRQRGVETQYF
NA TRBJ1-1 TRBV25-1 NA TGTGCCAGCAGCTCTGACCCCGCGGGGGAAGCTTTCTTT CASSSDPAGEAFF
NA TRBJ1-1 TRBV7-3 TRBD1 TGTGCCAGCAGACGGGACAGGGAGACTGAAGCTTTCTTT CASRRDRETEAFF
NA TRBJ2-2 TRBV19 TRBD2 TGTGCCAGTAGCCCTCTAGCGGGGGCGAACACCGGGGAGCTGTTTTTT CASSPLAGANTGELFF
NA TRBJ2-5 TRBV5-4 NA TGTGCCAGCAGCCTCCCTCGGGTTCAGGAGACCCAGTACTTC CASSLPRVQETQYF
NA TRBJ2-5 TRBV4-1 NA TGCGCCAGCAGCCAAGCGGTTCAGTTCGGGGGCCAGTACTTC CASSQAVQFGGQYF
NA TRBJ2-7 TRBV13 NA TGTGCCAGCGCCTCGGGGGGCCTGTACGAGCAGTACTTC CASASGGLYEQYF
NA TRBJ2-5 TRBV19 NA TGTGCCAGCCGAGGAGGCGGGGGCAACCAAGAGACCCAGTACTTC CASRGGGGNQETQYF
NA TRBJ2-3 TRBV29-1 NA TGCAGCGCCTCCACAGGGTGGCAGAGAGATACGCAGTATTTT CSASTGWQRDTQYF
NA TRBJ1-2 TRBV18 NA TGTGCCAGCTCACCCGGGACTACTGGCTACACCTTC CASSPGTTGYTF
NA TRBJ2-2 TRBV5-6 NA TGTGCCAGCAGCTTGGGCGGGACGAGGAACACCGGGGAGCTGTTTTTT CASSLGGTRNTGELFF
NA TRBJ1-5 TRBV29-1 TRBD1 TGCAGCGTTTCCTGGGGACAGAATTCCGATCAGCCCCAGCATTTT CSVSWGQNSDQPQHF
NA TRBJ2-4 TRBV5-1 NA TGCGCCAGCAGCTTGGTCCAGGGAAACATTCAGTACTTC CASSLVQGNIQYF
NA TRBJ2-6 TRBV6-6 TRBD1 TGTGCCAGCACCCGGACAGGCCCCTCTGGGGCCAACGTCCTGACTTTC CASTRTGPSGANVLTF
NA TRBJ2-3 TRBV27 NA TGTGCCAGCAGTCCGGGGGATAGCACAGATACGCAGTATTTT CASSPGDSTDTQYF
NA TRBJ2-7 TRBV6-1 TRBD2 TGTGCCAGCAGTGAAGCGGGGAGCGGGGGGGGATACGAGCAGTACTTC CASSEAGSGGGYEQYF
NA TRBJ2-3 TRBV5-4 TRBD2 TGTGCCAGCAGCCACAACCTTTTTGGGGGGAGGGGCACAGATACGCAGTATTTT CASSHNLFGGRGTDTQYF
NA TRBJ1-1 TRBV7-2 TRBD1 TGTGCCAGCAGCTACAGGGGGAAAGCCGAAGCTTTCTTT CASSYRGKAEAFF
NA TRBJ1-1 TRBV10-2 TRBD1 TGCGCCAGCAGTGAGTCCATATTCTCGGGACAGTTGAACACTGAAGCTTTCTTT CASSESIFSGQLNTEAFF
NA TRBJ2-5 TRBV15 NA TGTGCCACCAGCGGGAATGGGAGGGAGACCCAGTACTTC CATSGNGRETQYF
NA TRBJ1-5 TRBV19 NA TGTGCCAGTAGTCTCGGGGGGTGGAATCAGCCCCAGCATTTT CASSLGGWNQPQHF
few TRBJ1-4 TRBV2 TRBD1 TGTGCCAGCTCAGGACAGGGGGCTAATGAAAAACTGTTTTTT CASSGQGANEKLFF
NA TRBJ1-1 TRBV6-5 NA TGTGCCAGCAGACGAGGAGGTATAATGAACACTGAAGCTTTCTTT CASRRGGIMNTEAFF
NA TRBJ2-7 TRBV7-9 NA TGTGCCAGCAGCACCGAACGAGGAGTAATAGCCTACGAGCAGTACTTC CASSTERGVIAYEQYF
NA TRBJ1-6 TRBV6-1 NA TGTGCCAGCAGTGCCCCGACGGGTAATTCACCCCTCCACTTT CASSAPTGNSPLHF